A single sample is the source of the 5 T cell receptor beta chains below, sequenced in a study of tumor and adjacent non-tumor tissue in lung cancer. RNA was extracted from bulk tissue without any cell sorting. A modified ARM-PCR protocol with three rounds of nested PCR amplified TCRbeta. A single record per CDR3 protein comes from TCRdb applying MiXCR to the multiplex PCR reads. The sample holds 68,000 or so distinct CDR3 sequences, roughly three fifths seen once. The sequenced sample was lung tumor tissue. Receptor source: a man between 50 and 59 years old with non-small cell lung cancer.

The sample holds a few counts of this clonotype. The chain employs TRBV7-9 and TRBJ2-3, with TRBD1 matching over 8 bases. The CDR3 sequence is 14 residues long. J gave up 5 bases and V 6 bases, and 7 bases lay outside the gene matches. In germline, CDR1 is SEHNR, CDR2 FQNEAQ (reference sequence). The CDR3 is CASRKAGTGDTQYF. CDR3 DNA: TGTGCCAGCAGAAAAGCCGGGACAGGAGATACGCAGTATTTT.

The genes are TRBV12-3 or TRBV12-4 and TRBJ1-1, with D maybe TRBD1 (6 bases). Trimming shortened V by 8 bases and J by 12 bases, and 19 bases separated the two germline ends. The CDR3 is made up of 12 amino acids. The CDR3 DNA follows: TGTGCCAGCGGTAGTCGGACAGCCGACACTTTCTTT. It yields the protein CASGSRTADTFF.

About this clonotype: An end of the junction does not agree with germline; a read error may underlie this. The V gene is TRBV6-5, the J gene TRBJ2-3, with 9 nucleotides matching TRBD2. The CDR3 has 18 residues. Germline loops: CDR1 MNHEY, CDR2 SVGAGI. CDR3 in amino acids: CASSRPTLRGGSTDTHYF. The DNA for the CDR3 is TGTGCCAGCAGCCGCCCTACTTTGCGGGGGGGATCGACAGATACGCATTATTTT.

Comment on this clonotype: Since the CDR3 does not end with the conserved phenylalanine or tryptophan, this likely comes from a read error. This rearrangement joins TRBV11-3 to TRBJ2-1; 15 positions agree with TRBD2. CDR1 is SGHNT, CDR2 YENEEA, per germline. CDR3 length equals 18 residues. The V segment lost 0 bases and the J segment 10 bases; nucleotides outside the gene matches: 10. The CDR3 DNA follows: TGTGCCAGCAGCTTAGAGGGACTAGCGGGAGGCCGTCCCAAAGAGCAGTTCGTC. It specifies CASSLEGLAGGRPKEQFV.

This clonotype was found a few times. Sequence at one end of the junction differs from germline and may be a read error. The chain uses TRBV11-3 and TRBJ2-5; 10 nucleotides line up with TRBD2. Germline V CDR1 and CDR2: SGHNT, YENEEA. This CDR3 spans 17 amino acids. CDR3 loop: CTSSLSASGGLQETQYF. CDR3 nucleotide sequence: TGTACCAGTAGCTTATCGGCTAGCGGGGGTTTACAAGAGACCCAATACTTC.